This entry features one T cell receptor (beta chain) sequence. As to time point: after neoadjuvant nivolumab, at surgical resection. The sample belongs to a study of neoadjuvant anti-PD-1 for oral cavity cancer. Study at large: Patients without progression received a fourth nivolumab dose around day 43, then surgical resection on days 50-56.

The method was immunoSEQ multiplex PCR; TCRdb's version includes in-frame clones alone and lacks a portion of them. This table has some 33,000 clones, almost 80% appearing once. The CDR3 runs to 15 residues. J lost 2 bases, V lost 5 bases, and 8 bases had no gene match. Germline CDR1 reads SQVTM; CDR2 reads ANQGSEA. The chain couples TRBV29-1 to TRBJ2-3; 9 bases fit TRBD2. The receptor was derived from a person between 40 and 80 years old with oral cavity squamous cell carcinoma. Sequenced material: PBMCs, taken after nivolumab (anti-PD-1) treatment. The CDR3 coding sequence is TGCAGCGTTCTAGTAGCGGGGGAGAACACAGATACGCAGTATTTT. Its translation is CSVLVAGENTDTQYF.